This entry lists 12 T cell receptor beta chains sequenced from one sample in a study of cytomegalovirus exposure and HLA in healthy donors. The PCR made use of 60 Vbeta and 13 Jbeta primers. Assay used: immunoSEQ multiplex PCR; TCRdb lists only in-frame clones, some missing. Seen here are under 170,000 clones, more than 65% observed once, and the top ten hold around 6.5%. The sample taken for sequencing was PBMCs. All receptors come from a man aged 50-59 years in good health and CMV-seropositive.

This clone was observed a single time. The chain is built from TRBV2 and TRBJ2-7; 11 positions agree with TRBD2. Trimming at V came to 1 base and at J to 4 bases, leaving 0 bases not matched to a gene. CDR1 and CDR2 (germline): SNHLY, FYNNEI. This CDR3 region has 14 residues. For the CDR3, the DNA is TGTGCCAGCAGTGAAGGACTAGCGGGATACGAGCAGTACTTC. This translates into CASSEGLAGYEQYF.

The CDR3 loop reads CASSNPLGIGEGLAGVATYNEQFF. CDR3 bases: TGTGCCAGCAGCAACCCCCTGGGAATAGGAGAAGGACTAGCGGGAGTAGCAACCTACAATGAGCAGTTCTTC. This chain joins TRBV21-1 and TRBJ2-1; the D call in the table, TRBD2, was not verified against the DNA. TRBV21-1 represents a pseudogene. The CDR3 loop spans 24 amino acids.

This clone was seen a few times. V and J are TRBV5-1 and TRBJ2-7; 7 positions agree with TRBD2. Trimming took 0 bases from V and 7 from J; bases not matched to a gene: 10. Looked up from germline, CDR1 is SGHRS and CDR2 is YFSETQ. This CDR3 is 15 amino acids long. The DNA for the CDR3 is TGCGCCAGCAGCTTGGCGTCGGGAGGCCCCTTGGAGCAGTACTTC. Its protein is CASSLASGGPLEQYF.

This rearrangement joins TRBV5-4 to TRBJ2-5; 14 bases are a match to TRBD2. Germline V gene data show CDR1 as SGHNT and CDR2 as YYREEE (reference sequence). This CDR3 has 17 residues. Unmatched junction bases numbered 8, after V lost 4 bases and J lost 3 bases. The CDR3 nucleotides read TGTGCCAGCAGCCCCGGGACTAGCGGGAGAGGGGAAGAGACCCAGTACTTC. Translating gives CASSPGTSGRGEETQYF.

The chain is built from TRBV6-5 and TRBJ2-7, with 8 bases identical to TRBD1. The V gene's germline CDR1 is MNHEY and CDR2 SVGAGI. This CDR3 is built from 14 residues. V lost 2 bases to trimming and J lost 3 bases; unmatched junction nucleotides: 3. The CDR3 region is CASSYRTGRYEQYF. In DNA, the CDR3 is TGTGCCAGCAGTTACAGGACAGGGCGCTACGAGCAGTACTTC.

The V and J genes are TRBV6-1 and TRBJ1-6; D remains ambiguous. Germline V gene sequence: CDR1 MNHNS, CDR2 SASEGT. This CDR3 has 14 amino acids. V lost 5 bases and J 8 bases, leaving 13 bases between the germline ends. CDR3 region: CASSQPDEDSPLHF. Here the CDR3 DNA reads TGTGCCAGCAGTCAACCCGACGAGGATTCACCCCTCCACTTT.

In this sample, this clone turned up once. CDR3 region: CASSRRGQGGAGAFF. In nucleotides, the CDR3 is TGTGCCAGCAGCCGGCGGGGACAGGGGGGCGCGGGAGCTTTCTTT. The rearrangement uses TRBV9 and TRBJ1-1, with TRBD1 identical over 11 bases. The CDR3 runs to 15 residues. After removal of 4 bases from V and 10 bases from J, the junction contained 12 bases not matched to a gene. Germline assignment: CDR1 SGDLS and CDR2 YYNGEE.

The rearrangement uses TRBV10-3 and TRBJ2-5; D is perhaps TRBD1 (6 bases). The CDR3 is made up of 14 amino acids. The V end lost 1 base, the J end lost 5 bases, and 11 bases lay between the germline ends. Germline values: CDR1 ENHRY, CDR2 SYGVKD. DNA for the CDR3: TGTGCCATCAGTGAGTTCGGCAGGGGCGAGACCCAGTACTTC. Its protein is CAISEFGRGETQYF.

The count of this clone is one. In nucleotides, the CDR3 is TGTGCCAGCACCGGGAGGACTAGCGGCCCCTACGAGCAGTACTTC. It codes for CASTGRTSGPYEQYF. The chain is built from TRBV2 and TRBJ2-7; 10 bases match TRBD2. This CDR3 spans 15 amino acids. J lost 2 bases, V lost 7 bases, and 8 bases had no gene match. Germline V gene lookup returns CDR1 SNHLY and CDR2 FYNNEI.

This clone was counted between two and nine times. This chain joins TRBV30 and TRBJ1-4; D gene uncertain. Germline assignment: CDR1 GTSNPN and CDR2 SVGIG (reference sequence). The CDR3 is made up of 17 amino acids. Trimming left V 3 bases short and J 1 base short, with 18 bases between. In nucleotides, the CDR3 is TGTGCCTGGAGGCATCGGCCGGTAACGGGAACTAATGAAAAACTGTTTTTT. Residues: CAWRHRPVTGTNEKLFF.

The chain carries TRBV5-1 and TRBJ2-3; 11 nucleotides line up with TRBD2. V trimming: 5 bases; J trimming: 7 bases; junction bases outside the gene matches: 9. The CDR3 length is 15 residues. Germline V gene sequence: CDR1 SGHRS, CDR2 YFSETQ. The CDR3 DNA follows: TGCGCCAGCAGGGAACTAGCGGGAGTGGATAATACGCAGTATTTT. Amino acid sequence: CASRELAGVDNTQYF.

The chain has TRBV18 and TRBJ2-5; D is undetermined. Looked up from germline, CDR1 is KGHSH and CDR2 is LQKENI. V was clipped by 5 bases and J by 2 bases, with 3 bases between them. This CDR3 is 11 amino acids long. CDR3 sequence: CASSSQETQYF. In nucleotides, the CDR3 is TGTGCCAGCTCATCTCAAGAGACCCAGTACTTC.